Sequencing of this TCR beta chain was carried out in a study of glioma-infiltrating T cells (dated by TCRdb to about 2016). Regarding the study in general: Sequencing of TCR alpha- and beta-chain repertoires was performed on glioma tissue, on non-neoplastic brain tissue, and on matched peripheral blood mononuclear cells. Each tissue-infiltrating repertoire was compared with the same patient's peripheral blood repertoire to measure divergence between tissue and blood T-cell populations. The paired cohort was made up of three low-grade glioma patients, about 8 primary glioblastoma patients and three non-glioma patients who contributed non-neoplastic brain tissue.

The iRepertoire nested amplicon-rescue multiplex PCR (arm-PCR) platform was used to amplify TCR alpha and beta CDR3 regions from RNA. One-step reverse transcription and amplification used about 90-400 ng of tissue mRNA or PBMC total RNA as input. Following bead purification, Illumina adapters were added by a secondary multiplex PCR, and the libraries were gel-purified between 200 and 400 bp. Demultiplexing relied on internal 6-nucleotide barcodes carried by the libraries. The libraries were sequenced on an Illumina MiSeq using 2x220 or 2x250 nucleotide paired-end reads. The authors processed their data as follows. Paired reads were merged with FLASH 1.2.11 and aligned to the GRCh37 human genome with BWA-MEM before extracting TRA and TRB reads. V and J assignment used an IMGT-derived reference of cassette sequences and CDR3 motifs that included pseudogenes. Reads were translated in three frames, and productive CDR3s were defined by a C…FGXG motif without stop codons. Clonotypes were defined as unique combinations of V-J cassette pair and CDR3 amino acid sequence. Reads were filtered by Hamming distance, with the threshold set by the sequence error rate of each sample in mapped regions. The public reads were run again by TCRdb, first through fastp at Q25 and then through MiXCR, and only productive beta chains were kept. Rows are unified per CDR3 protein, each entry keeping the most common DNA and genes. The V and J calls and clone size come from TCRdb's table, not from the authors' own analysis. The table for this sample lists 150,000 to 200,000 distinct CDR3 sequences; roughly a third of them were counted only once. The ten biggest clones cover 20% to 25% of the sample.

Results and caveats for the whole study, not just this receptor: Small numbers underpinned the group comparisons: 8 or 9 glioblastoma patients, three low-grade glioma patients and three non-neoplastic patients. Only a very small number of CDR3 sequences turned up in both tissue and blood, a result put down to high CDR3 diversity combined with limited sampling. VJ-independent divergence between tissue and blood was lower than expected in non-neoplastic patients but higher than expected in all gliomas, particularly low-grade gliomas.

CDR1 is given as GTSNPN and CDR2 as SVGIG, both from the germline V gene (reference sequence). V is cut back by 0 bases and J by 5 bases, with 6 bases in the junction unmatched. The CDR3 measures 15 amino acids from cysteine to phenylalanine. Just CDR3 DNA is preserved here, 45 bases in frame from base 1. This clonotype has more than one count but fewer than ten. Its specific antigen is unknown. Base quality data are lacking; no much larger clone is found one base away. The material sequenced was glioma tissue, nonneoplastic brain tissue, or PBMCs (not recorded which). The sequence was obtained from a human donor with low-grade glioma or glioblastoma, undergoing nonglioma brain surgery, or in good health (not recorded which). The chain was built from TRBV30 and TRBJ2-1, with TRBD2 matching 8 junction bases. CDR3 protein: CAWSVGGGANNEQFF. The nucleotide sequence reads as follows: TGTGCCTGGAGTGTCGGGGGGGGAGCAAACAATGAGCAGTTCTTC.